This TCR beta chain was identified during a study of spatial heterogeneity in lung cancer. Time point: sample taken at primary tumor resection. Tumor, nontumor lung or frozen PBMC supplied whole RNA, sequenced without sorting. The donor population consisted of approximately 70 patients with untreated, early-stage non-small cell lung cancer. TCRdb re-called the 5' RACE reads with MiXCR, one entry per CDR3 protein. Of tens of thousands of distinct CDR3 sequences listed, approximately 20% are singletons. Trimming removed 0 bases from V and 8 bases from J, with 11 bases in between. Germline V gene sequence: CDR1 MNHEY, CDR2 SVGEGT. This CDR3 is 14 amino acids long.

The source material was PBMCs, sampled at surgery. This receptor was obtained from a male donor with early-stage non-small cell lung cancer. V usage is TRBV6-2 or TRBV6-3 and J usage is TRBJ2-1, with D possibly matching TRBD1 (5 bases). The CDR3 DNA sequence: TGTGCCAGCAGTTACTCACCCGCCAGGGATGAGCAGTTCTTC. Encoded protein: CASSYSPARDEQFF.